Following are 21 T cell receptor beta chains from one sample sequenced in a study of cytomegalovirus exposure and HLA in healthy donors. The table came from immunoSEQ multiplex PCR; TCRdb's copy has only in-frame clones and leaves some out. The sample records approximately 39,000 clones, 90% to 95% being singletons. Sample: PBMCs. Receptors originate from a man younger than 35 in good health and CMV-seronegative.

By frequency in the sample, this clone is medium-sized. CDR3 coding DNA: TGCGCCACCTCTAGCGGGGGATCCTACGAGCAGTACTTC. Encoded protein: CATSSGGSYEQYF. The chain recombines TRBV10-1 with TRBJ2-7, with 10 nucleotides matching TRBD2. Losses at the gene ends were 10 bases for V and 1 base for J; bases not matched to a gene: 4. The germline V gene has CDR1 WNHNN and CDR2 SYGVQD (reference sequence). This CDR3 contains 13 residues.

CDR3 DNA sequence: TGTGCCAGCAGTTTTATCTCGATGGAGGGAGACACTGAAGCTTTCTTT. Translated: CASSFISMEGDTEAFF. The gene calls are TRBV28 and TRBJ1-1; D not resolved. Germline V gene sequence: CDR1 MDHEN, CDR2 SYDVKM. Trimming removed 3 bases at V and 3 bases at J, with 17 bases between. This CDR3 comprises 16 residues. The full variable domain, its missing parts supplied by reference TRBV28 and TRBJ1-1, is DVKVTQSSRYLVKRTGEKVFLECVQDMDHENMFWYRQDPGLGLRLIYFSYDVKMKEKGDIPEGYSVSREKKERFSLILESASTNQTSMYLCASSFISMEGDTEAFFGQGTRLTVV.

The chain carries TRBV9 and TRBJ2-7; 11 nucleotides agree with TRBD1. Germline V lookup: CDR1 SGDLS, CDR2 YYNGEE. The length of the CDR3 is 13 residues. The trim removed 3 bases at V and 6 bases at J, leaving 2 bases unmatched. The CDR3 protein is CASSGGQGGEQYF. The CDR3 nucleotides are TGTGCCAGCAGCGGGGGACAGGGGGGCGAGCAGTACTTC.

This clone came up once. The gene calls are TRBV18 and TRBJ1-6; TRBD1 might be the D (5 bases). V dropped 3 bases and J dropped 9 bases, with 12 bases sitting between them. CDR3 length equals 14 residues. Germline CDR1 and CDR2: KGHSH and LQKENI. Here the CDR3 reads CASSPREGASPLHF. The CDR3 coding sequence is TGTGCCAGCTCACCCAGGGAGGGAGCTTCACCCCTCCACTTT.

The rearrangement uses TRBV5-1 and TRBJ2-2; 7 bases map to TRBD1. The CDR3 extends over 14 amino acids. Germline CDR1 reads SGHRS; CDR2 reads YFSETQ. Unmatched junction bases numbered 9, after V lost 9 bases and J lost 4 bases. CDR3 coding DNA: TGCGCCATCTCTTCGACAGGGCTCACCGGGGAGCTGTTTTTT. Protein: CAISSTGLTGELFF.

The gene calls are TRBV27 and TRBJ2-3; no clear D. Germline lookup yields CDR1 MNHEY and CDR2 SMNVEV (reference sequence). The CDR3 has 15 residues. Trimming took 0 bases from V and 4 from J, leaving 11 bases between them. CDR3 in amino acids: CASSLSGGVPDTQYF. The DNA of the CDR3 is TGTGCCAGCAGTTTATCCGGCGGTGTTCCAGATACGCAGTATTTT.

The chain combines TRBV28 with TRBJ1-5, with D possibly being TRBD1 (5 bases). V lost 8 bases to trimming and J lost 4 bases, with 18 bases between them. Germline assignment: CDR1 MDHEN and CDR2 SYDVKM. This CDR3 region has 15 residues. The CDR3 nucleotides read TGTGCCAGCTTTTCCCTGGTTGGGGCTAATCAGCCCCAGCATTTT. It is translated as CASFSLVGANQPQHF.

The rearrangement joins TRBV5-1 to TRBJ2-2; 10 nucleotides line up with TRBD2. Per germline, CDR1 SGHRS and CDR2 YFSETQ. The CDR3 has 17 residues. The ends lost 4 bases at V and 0 bases at J; junction bases unmatched: 6. CDR3 amino acids: CASSPASGGSNTGELFF. The CDR3 nucleotides are TGCGCCAGCAGCCCCGCTAGCGGGGGATCGAACACCGGGGAGCTGTTTTTT.

The chain links TRBV30 to TRBJ1-2; D not certain. Trimming left V 4 bases short and J 5 bases short, with 14 bases between. Germline V gene sequence: CDR1 GTSNPN, CDR2 SVGIG (reference sequence). The CDR3 totals 13 residues. The CDR3 DNA reads as TGTGCCTGGACCCCGACAATAGTATATGGCTACACCTTC. It is translated as CAWTPTIVYGYTF.

The rearrangement links TRBV15 to TRBJ2-3, with 9 bases lining up with TRBD2. CDR1 LNHNV and CDR2 YYDKDF come from the germline V gene (reference sequence). The CDR3 is 16 amino acids. V lost 5 bases, J lost 2 bases, and 8 bases stayed unmatched. CDR3 protein: CATSPPSGAPTDTQYF. CDR3 sequence (DNA): TGTGCCACCAGCCCCCCTAGCGGGGCCCCCACAGATACGCAGTATTTT.

The rearrangement uses TRBV6-5 and TRBJ2-3, with D possibly being TRBD2 (5 bases). Germline V gene data show CDR1 as MNHEY and CDR2 as SVGAGI. The CDR3 has 15 residues. Trimming removed 2 bases from V and 3 bases from J, with 12 bases in between. The CDR3 region is CASSYMGAGTDTQYF. CDR3 nucleotides: TGTGCCAGCAGTTACATGGGAGCTGGGACAGATACGCAGTATTTT.

The chain combines TRBV7-6 with TRBJ2-5, with D maybe TRBD1 (5 bases). The V gene's germline CDR1 is SGHVS and CDR2 FNYEAQ. The CDR3 sequence is 14 residues long. Between the trimmed V and J ends, which lost 1 base and 4 bases, there was a span of 10 bases. The CDR3, as DNA: TGTGCCAGCAGCTTAGACGACAGCCCAGAGACCCAGTACTTC. Amino acids: CASSLDDSPETQYF.

The chain links TRBV30 to TRBJ1-1; no clear D. The germline V and J ends were trimmed by 3 bases and 0 bases, with 5 bases remaining between them. This CDR3 contains 12 residues. Germline values: CDR1 GTSNPN, CDR2 SVGIG (reference sequence). The CDR3 spells CAWSRVNTEAFF. CDR3 nucleotides: TGTGCCTGGAGCCGAGTGAACACTGAAGCTTTCTTT.

The sample holds a few counts of this clone. The V call is TRBV6-1, the J call TRBJ2-3; TRBD2 agrees at 10 bases. The junction had 5 bases not matched to a gene; V was cut back by 0 bases and J by 5 bases. Germline values: CDR1 MNHNS, CDR2 SASEGT. The CDR3 sequence is 16 residues long. CDR3 in DNA: TGTGCCAGCAGTGAAGCGGCTAGCGGGAGCGGAGATACGCAGTATTTT. Encoded protein: CASSEAASGSGDTQYF.

The chain links TRBV2 to TRBJ2-3; D uncertain. This CDR3 spans 17 amino acids. Germline CDR1 SNHLY, CDR2 FYNNEI. Trimming took 3 bases from V and 0 from J, leaving 16 bases between them. Here the CDR3 DNA reads TGTGCCAGCAGTGAGCTTCATCGACTGCGGAGCACAGATACGCAGTATTTT. Its translation: CASSELHRLRSTDTQYF.

This chain links TRBV10-3 with TRBJ2-1, with TRBD2 identical over 12 bases. The CDR3 sequence is 14 residues long. V shed 7 bases and J 7 bases; nucleotides not matched to a gene: 5. Germline V gene lookup returns CDR1 ENHRY and CDR2 SYGVKD. CDR3 nucleotides: TGTGCCATCACTAGCGGGAGGGCAGGGAATGAGCAGTTCTTC. Translation gives CAITSGRAGNEQFF.

CDR3 sequence: CASSTENFAGEQFF. The CDR3 DNA follows: TGTGCCAGTAGTACAGAGAATTTTGCGGGCGAGCAGTTCTTC. The genes are TRBV19 and TRBJ2-1, with D maybe TRBD2 (5 bases). The V gene lost 4 bases and the J gene lost 10 bases, with 17 bases spanning the gap. Germline lookup yields CDR1 LNHDA and CDR2 SQIVND (reference sequence). CDR3 length: 14 amino acids.

This chain links TRBV7-8 with TRBJ2-1; 10 nucleotides align to TRBD1. With V trimmed by 0 bases and J by 9 bases, 17 bases remained unmatched. Germline lookup yields CDR1 SGHVS and CDR2 FQNEAQ. This CDR3 is built from 19 residues. The CDR3 loop is CASSLAPFMTGGGSGEQFF. CDR3 nucleotide sequence: TGTGCCAGCAGCTTAGCCCCCTTCATGACAGGGGGCGGTTCGGGTGAGCAGTTCTTC.

This rearrangement joins TRBV12-1 to TRBJ2-5; the D call of TRBD2 is as the table states it, not checked on the DNA. TRBV12-1 has pseudogene status. The CDR3 covers 13 residues. CDR3 DNA: TGTGCCAGGCGGGGACTAGCAAAAGAGACCCAGTACTTC. Protein: CARRGLAKETQYF.

The rearrangement joins TRBV27 to TRBJ1-2; 7 nucleotides line up with TRBD1. Trimming took 2 bases from V and 5 from J; bases not matched to a gene: 14. The CDR3 spans 17 residues. Germline V gene data show CDR1 as MNHEY and CDR2 as SMNVEV (reference sequence). The CDR3 spells CASSLEPPRQGVYGYTF. The DNA for the CDR3 is TGTGCCAGCAGTTTAGAGCCCCCCCGGCAGGGGGTTTATGGCTACACCTTC.

The chain employs TRBV29-1 and TRBJ2-1; D perhaps matches TRBD1 (5 bases). The V gene's germline CDR1 is SQVTM and CDR2 ANQGSEA. Trimming cost V 3 bases and J 14 bases, with 14 bases left between them. The CDR3 totals 11 residues. CDR3 coding DNA: TGCAGCGTTGAGGGGCAGGGTGGGGAGTTCTTC. Translating gives CSVEGQGGEFF.